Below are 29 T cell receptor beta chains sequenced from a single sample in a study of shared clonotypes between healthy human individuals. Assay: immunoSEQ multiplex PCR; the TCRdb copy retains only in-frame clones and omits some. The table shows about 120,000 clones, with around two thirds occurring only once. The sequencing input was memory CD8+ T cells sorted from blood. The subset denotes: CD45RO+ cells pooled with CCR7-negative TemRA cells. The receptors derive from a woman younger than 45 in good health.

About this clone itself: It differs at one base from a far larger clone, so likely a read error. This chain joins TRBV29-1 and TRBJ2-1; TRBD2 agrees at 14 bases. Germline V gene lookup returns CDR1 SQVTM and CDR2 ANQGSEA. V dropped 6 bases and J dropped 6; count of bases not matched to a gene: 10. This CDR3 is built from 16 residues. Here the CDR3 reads CSVNGLAGGGSNEQFF. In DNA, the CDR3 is TGCAGCGTGAACGGACTAGCGGGAGGTGGGAGCAATGAGCAGTTCTTC.

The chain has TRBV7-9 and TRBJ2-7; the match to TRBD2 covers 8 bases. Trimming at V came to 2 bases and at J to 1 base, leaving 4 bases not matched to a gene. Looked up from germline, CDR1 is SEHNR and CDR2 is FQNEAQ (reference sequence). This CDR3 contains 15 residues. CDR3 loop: CASSLTGGISYEQYF. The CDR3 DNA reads TGTGCCAGCAGCTTAACGGGAGGGATTTCCTACGAGCAGTACTTC.

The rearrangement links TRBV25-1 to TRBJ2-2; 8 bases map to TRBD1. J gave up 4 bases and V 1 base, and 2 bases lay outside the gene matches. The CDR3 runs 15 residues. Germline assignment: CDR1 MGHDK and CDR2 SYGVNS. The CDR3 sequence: CASSESRGPTGELFF. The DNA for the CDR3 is TGTGCCAGCAGTGAATCCAGGGGGCCCACCGGGGAGCTGTTTTTT.

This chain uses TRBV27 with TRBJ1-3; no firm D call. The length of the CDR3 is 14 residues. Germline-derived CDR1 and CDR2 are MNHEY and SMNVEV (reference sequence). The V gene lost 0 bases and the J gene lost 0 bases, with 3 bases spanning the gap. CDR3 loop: CASSLSGSGNTIYF. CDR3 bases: TGTGCCAGCAGTTTATCGGGCTCTGGAAACACCATATATTTT.

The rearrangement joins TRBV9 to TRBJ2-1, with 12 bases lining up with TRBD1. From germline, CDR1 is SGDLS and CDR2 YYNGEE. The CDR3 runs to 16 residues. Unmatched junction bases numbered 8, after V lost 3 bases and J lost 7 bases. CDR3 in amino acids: CASSEFLGQGANEQFF. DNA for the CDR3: TGTGCCAGCAGCGAGTTCCTGGGACAGGGGGCAAATGAGCAGTTCTTC.

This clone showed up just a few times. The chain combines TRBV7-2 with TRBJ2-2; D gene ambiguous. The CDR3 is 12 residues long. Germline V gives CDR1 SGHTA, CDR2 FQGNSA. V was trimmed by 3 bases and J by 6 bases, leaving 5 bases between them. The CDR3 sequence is CASSFTPGELFF. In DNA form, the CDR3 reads TGTGCCAGCAGCTTTACACCCGGGGAGCTGTTTTTT.

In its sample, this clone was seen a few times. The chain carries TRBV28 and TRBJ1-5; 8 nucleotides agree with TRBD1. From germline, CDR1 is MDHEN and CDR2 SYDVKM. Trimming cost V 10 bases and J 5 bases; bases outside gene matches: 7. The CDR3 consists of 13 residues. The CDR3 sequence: CATQGAVYQPQHF. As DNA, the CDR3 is TGTGCCACCCAGGGGGCTGTGTATCAGCCCCAGCATTTT.

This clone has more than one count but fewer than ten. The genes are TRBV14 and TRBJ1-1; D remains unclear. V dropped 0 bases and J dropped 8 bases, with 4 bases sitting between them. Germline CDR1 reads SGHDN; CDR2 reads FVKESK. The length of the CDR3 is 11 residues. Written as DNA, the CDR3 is TGTGCCAGCAGCCAAGAGTACGAAGCTTTCTTT. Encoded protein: CASSQEYEAFF.

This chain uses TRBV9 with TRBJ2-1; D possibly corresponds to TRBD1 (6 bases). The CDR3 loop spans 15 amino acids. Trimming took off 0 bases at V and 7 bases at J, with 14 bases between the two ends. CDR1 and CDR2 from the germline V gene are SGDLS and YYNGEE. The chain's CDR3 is CASSVAWGLTNEQFF. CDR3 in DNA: TGTGCCAGCAGCGTAGCTTGGGGGCTCACGAATGAGCAGTTCTTC.

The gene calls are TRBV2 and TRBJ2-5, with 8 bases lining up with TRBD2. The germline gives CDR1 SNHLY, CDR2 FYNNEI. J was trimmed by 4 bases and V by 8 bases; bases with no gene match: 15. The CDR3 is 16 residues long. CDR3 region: CASPVSGTRPLETQYF. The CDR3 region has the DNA TGTGCCAGCCCAGTTTCCGGGACTAGGCCGTTAGAGACCCAGTACTTC.

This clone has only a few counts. The CDR3 DNA reads TGTGCCAGCAGCACCGTCCCGGGACTAGCGGCCGCAGATACGCAGTATTTT. Encoded protein: CASSTVPGLAAADTQYF. The V gene is TRBV9, the J gene TRBJ2-3, with 11 nucleotides matching TRBD2. V shed 4 bases, J shed 4 bases, and the junction held 11 bases outside the gene matches. CDR1 and CDR2 from the germline V gene are SGDLS and YYNGEE. The CDR3 consists of 17 residues.

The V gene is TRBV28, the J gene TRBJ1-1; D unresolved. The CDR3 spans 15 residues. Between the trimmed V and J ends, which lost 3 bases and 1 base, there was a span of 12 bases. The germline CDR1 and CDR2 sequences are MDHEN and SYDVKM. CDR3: CASSFSISWNTEAFF. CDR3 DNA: TGTGCCAGCAGTTTCTCGATCTCCTGGAACACTGAAGCTTTCTTT.

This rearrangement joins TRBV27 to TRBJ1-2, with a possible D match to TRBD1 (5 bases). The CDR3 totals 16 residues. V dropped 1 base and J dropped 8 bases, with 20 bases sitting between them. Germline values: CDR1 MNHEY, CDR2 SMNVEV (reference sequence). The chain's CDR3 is CASSLLPRPREYGYTF. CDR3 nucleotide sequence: TGTGCCAGCAGTTTATTGCCCCGGCCCAGGGAATACGGCTACACCTTC.

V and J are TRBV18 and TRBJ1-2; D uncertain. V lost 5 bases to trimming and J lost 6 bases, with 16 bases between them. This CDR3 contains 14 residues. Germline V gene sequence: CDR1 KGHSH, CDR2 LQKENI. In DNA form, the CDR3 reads TGTGCCAGCTCATCCGGACCCTCCGTCCATGGCTACACCTTC. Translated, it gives CASSSGPSVHGYTF.

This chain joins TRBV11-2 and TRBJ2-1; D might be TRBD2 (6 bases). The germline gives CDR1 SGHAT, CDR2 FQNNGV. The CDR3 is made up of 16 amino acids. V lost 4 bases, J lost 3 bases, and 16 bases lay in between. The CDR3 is CASSSWDSGIYNEQFF. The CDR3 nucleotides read TGTGCCAGCAGCTCCTGGGACTCTGGGATCTACAATGAGCAGTTCTTC.

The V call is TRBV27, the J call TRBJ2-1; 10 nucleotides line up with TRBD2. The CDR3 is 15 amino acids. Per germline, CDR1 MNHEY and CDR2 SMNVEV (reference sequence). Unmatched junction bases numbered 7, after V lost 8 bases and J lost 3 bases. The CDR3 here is CASARTSGSYNEQFF. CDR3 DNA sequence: TGTGCCAGCGCCAGGACTAGCGGTAGCTACAATGAGCAGTTCTTC.

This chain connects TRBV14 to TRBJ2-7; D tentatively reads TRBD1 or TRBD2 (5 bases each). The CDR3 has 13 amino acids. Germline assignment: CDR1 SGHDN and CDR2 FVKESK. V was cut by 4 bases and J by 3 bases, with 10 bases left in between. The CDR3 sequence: CASSPGPHYEQYF. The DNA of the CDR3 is TGTGCCAGCAGCCCGGGACCCCACTACGAGCAGTACTTC.

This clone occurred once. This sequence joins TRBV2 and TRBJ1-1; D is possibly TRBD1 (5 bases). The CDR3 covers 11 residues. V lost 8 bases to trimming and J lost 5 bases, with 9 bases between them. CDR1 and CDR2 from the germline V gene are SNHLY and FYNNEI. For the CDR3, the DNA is TGTGCCAGCGGGGGGGAAACTGAAGCTTTCTTT. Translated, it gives CASGGETEAFF.

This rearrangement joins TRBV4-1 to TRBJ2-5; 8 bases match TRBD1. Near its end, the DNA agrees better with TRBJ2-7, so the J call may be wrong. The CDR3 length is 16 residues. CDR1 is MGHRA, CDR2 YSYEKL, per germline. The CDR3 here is CASSQRTGKRAYEQYF. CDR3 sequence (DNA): TGCGCCAGCAGCCAAAGGACAGGGAAGAGGGCCTACGAGCAGTACTTC.

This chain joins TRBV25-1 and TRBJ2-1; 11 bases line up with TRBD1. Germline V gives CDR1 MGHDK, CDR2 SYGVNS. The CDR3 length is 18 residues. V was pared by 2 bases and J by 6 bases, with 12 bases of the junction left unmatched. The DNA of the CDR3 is TGTGCCAGCAGTGAAGGACAGGTCCTGGGGACAGGGGGCAATGAGCAGTTCTTC. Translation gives CASSEGQVLGTGGNEQFF. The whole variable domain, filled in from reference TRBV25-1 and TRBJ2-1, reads EADIYQTPRYLVIGTGKKITLECSQTMGHDKMYWYQQDPGMELHLIHYSYGVNSTEKGDLSSESTVSRIRTEHFPLTLESARPSHTSQYLCASSEGQVLGTGGNEQFFGPGTRLTVL.

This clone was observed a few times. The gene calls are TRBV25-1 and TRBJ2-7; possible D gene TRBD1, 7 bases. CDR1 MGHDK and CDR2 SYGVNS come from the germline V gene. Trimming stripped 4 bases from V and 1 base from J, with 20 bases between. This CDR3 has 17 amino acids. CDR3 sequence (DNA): TGTGCCAGCAGTGGAGTCTCACGCGGGACAGAGTCCTACGAGCAGTACTTC. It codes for CASSGVSRGTESYEQYF.

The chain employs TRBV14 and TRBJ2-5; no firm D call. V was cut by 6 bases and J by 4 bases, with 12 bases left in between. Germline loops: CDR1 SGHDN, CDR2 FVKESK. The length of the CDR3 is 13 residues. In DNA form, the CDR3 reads TGTGCCAGCAGTCCAACCCCCAGAGAGACCCAGTACTTC. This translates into CASSPTPRETQYF.

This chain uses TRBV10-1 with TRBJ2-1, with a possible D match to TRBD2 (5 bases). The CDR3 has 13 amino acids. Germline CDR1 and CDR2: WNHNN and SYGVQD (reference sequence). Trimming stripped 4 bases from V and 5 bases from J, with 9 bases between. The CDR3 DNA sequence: TGCGCCAGCAGTGTCGACTATAACAATGAGCAGTTCTTC. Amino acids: CASSVDYNNEQFF.

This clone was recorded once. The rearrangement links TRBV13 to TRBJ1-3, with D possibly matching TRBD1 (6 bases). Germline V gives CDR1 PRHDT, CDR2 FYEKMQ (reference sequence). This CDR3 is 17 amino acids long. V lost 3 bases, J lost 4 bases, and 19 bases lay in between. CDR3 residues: CASSFWSGGAAGNTIYF. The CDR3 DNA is TGTGCCAGCAGCTTTTGGTCGGGGGGCGCAGCCGGAAACACCATATATTTT.

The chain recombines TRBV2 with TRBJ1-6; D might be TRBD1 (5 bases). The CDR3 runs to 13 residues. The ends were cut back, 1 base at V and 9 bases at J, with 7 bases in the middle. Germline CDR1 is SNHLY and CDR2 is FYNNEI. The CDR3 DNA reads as TGTGCCAGCAGTGAAGAGGGGCTTTCACCCCTCCACTTT. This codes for CASSEEGLSPLHF.

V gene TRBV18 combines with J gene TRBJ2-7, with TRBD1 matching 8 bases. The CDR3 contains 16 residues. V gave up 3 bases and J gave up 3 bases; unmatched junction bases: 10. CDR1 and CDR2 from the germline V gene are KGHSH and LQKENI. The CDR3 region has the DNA TGTGCCAGCTCACCCTACGACAGGGGCCCCTACTACGAGCAGTACTTC. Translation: CASSPYDRGPYYEQYF.

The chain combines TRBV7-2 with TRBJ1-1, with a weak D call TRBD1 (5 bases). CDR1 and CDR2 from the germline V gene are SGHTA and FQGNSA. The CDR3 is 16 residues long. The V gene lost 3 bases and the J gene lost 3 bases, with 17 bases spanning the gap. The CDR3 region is CASSFDPAGRHTEAFF. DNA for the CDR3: TGTGCCAGCAGCTTCGATCCGGCGGGACGGCACACTGAAGCTTTCTTT. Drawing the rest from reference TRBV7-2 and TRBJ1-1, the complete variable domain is GAGVSQSPSNKVTEKGKDVELRCDPISGHTALYWYRQSLGQGLEFLIYFQGNSAPDKSGLPSDRFSAERTGGSVSTLTIQRTQQEDSAVYLCASSFDPAGRHTEAFFGQGTRLTVV.

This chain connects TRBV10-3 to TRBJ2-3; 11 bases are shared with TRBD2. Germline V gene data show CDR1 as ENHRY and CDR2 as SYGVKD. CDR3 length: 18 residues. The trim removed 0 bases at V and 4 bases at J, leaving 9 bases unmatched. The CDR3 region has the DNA TGTGCCATCAGTGAGTCTCCGGGACTAGCGGAACACGCAGATACGCAGTATTTT. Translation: CAISESPGLAEHADTQYF.

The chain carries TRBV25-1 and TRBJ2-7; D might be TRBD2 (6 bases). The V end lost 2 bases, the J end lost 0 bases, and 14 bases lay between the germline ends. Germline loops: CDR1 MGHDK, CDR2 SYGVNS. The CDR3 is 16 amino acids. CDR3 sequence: CASSERDSISSYEQYF. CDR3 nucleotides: TGTGCCAGCAGTGAAAGGGACTCGATTAGCTCCTACGAGCAGTACTTC.